This T cell receptor beta chain was observed in a study of T cell changes during pregnancy in multiple sclerosis. Here immunoSEQ multiplex PCR was the method, and the copy in TCRdb shows in-frame clones only, minus some. The sample yields tens of thousands of clones, around 90% seen once. Germline lookup yields CDR1 KGHSH and CDR2 LQKENI. V was pared by 4 bases and J by 1 base, with 13 bases between. The CDR3 spans 15 residues. This clone showed up just once. This sequence joins TRBV18 and TRBJ2-5; weak D call: TRBD1 (6 bases). The TCR sequence derives from a female donor in good health, enrolled as a control in a pregnancy study. The starting material was peripheral blood, obtained in the first trimester of pregnancy. CDR3 protein: CASSQLQGIQETQYF. The CDR3 DNA sequence: TGTGCCAGCTCACAACTACAGGGTATCCAAGAGACCCAGTACTTC.